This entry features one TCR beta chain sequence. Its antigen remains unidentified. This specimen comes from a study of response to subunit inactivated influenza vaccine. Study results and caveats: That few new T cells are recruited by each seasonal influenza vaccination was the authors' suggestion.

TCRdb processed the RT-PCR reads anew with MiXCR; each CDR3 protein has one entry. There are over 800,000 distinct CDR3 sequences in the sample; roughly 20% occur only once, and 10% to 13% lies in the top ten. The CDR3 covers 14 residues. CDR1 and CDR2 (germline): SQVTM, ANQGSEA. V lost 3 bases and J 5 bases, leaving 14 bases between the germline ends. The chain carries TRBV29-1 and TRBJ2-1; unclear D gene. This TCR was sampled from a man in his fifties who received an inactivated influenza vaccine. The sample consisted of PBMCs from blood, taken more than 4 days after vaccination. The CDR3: CSVDYRRINNEQFF. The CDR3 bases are TGCAGCGTTGACTACCGACGGATTAACAATGAGCAGTTCTTC.